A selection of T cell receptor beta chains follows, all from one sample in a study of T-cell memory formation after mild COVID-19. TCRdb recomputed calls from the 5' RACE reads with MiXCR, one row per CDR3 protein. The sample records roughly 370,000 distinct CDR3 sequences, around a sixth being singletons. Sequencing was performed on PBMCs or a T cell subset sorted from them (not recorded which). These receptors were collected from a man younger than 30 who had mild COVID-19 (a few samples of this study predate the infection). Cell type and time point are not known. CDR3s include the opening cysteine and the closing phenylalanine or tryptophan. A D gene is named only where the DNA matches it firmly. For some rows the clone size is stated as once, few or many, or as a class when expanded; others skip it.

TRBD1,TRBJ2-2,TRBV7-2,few,TGTGCCAGCACTTGGACAGGGGGTCGAACCGGGGAGCTGTTTTTT,CASTWTGGRTGELFF
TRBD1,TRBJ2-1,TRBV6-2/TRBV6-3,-,TGTGCCAGCAGTTACGAGAGACAGGGGGCGGGTAATGAGCAGTTCTTC,CASSYERQGAGNEQFF
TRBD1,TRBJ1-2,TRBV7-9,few,TGTGCCAGCAGCCCCCCGGGACAGACAAACTATGGCTACACCTTC,CASSPPGQTNYGYTF
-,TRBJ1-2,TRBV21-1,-,TGTGCCAGCAGCAAAGCGGGGACAGGGACTATCCCTAACTATGGCTACACCTTC,CASSKAGTGTIPNYGYTF
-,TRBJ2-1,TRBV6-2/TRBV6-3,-,TGTGCCAGCAGCCGCCCTTCCAATGAGCAGTTCTTC,CASSRPSNEQFF
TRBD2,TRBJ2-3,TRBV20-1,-,TGCAGTGCTAGCCCTTTGGGGGGGGGTACAGATACGCAGTATTTT,CSASPLGGGTDTQYF
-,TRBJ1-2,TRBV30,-,TGTGCCTGGAGTGTTGCCTCGAAATATGGCTACACCTTC,CAWSVASKYGYTF
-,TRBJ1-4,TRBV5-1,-,TGCGCCAGCAAGTTCGAAACTGTTAATGAAAAACTGTTTTTT,CASKFETVNEKLFF
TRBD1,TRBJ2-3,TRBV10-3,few,TGTGCCACGCTTCCGGGACAGAGATTCACAGATACGCAGTATTTT,CATLPGQRFTDTQYF
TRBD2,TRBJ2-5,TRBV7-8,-,TGTGCCAGCAGCCCTCGGACTAGCGGGGAGCAGGAAGAGACCCAGTACTTC,CASSPRTSGEQEETQYF
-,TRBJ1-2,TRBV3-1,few,TGTGCCAGCATGGGCAGCCAAAATGGCTACACCTTC,CASMGSQNGYTF
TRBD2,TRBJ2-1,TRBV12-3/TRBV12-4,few,TGTGCCAGCAGTTTCTTTAGCGGGGATTACAATGAGCAGTTCTTC,CASSFFSGDYNEQFF
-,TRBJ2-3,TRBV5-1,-,TGCGCCAGCACCGGGGCATCGGACTTCGGCACAGATACGCAGTATTTT,CASTGASDFGTDTQYF
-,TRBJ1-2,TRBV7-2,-,TGTGCCAGCAGCCATTTCAAGGGTGGCGCCCGGCCAAACTATTATGGCTACACCTTC,CASSHFKGGARPNYYGYTF
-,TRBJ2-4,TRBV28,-,TGTGCCAGCAGTTTGGAGGGCGGGTTGGACATTCAGTACTTC,CASSLEGGLDIQYF
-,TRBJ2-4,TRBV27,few,TGTGCCAGCAGTCCCCACAAAAACATTCAGTACTTC,CASSPHKNIQYF
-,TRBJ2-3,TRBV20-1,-,TGCAGTGCCGAGTCGGGCACAGATACGCAGTATTTT,CSAESGTDTQYF
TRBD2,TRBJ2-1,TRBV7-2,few,TGTGCCAGCAGCTTCGCGGGGGGGCTCGGGAGCTCCTACAATGAGCAGTTCTTC,CASSFAGGLGSSYNEQFF
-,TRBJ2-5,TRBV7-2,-,TGTGCCAGCAGCTCCAGGGGCAATTGGGAGACCCAGTACTTC,CASSSRGNWETQYF
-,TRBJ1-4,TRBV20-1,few,TGCAGTGCTAGAGAGCCGACAGGCACTGAAAAACTGTTTTTT,CSAREPTGTEKLFF
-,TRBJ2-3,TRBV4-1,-,TGCGCCAGCAGCCAAGATCTCGCTAGCTTCCCAGATACGCAGTATTTT,CASSQDLASFPDTQYF
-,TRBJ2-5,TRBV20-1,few,TGCAGTGCCCCCAAGAGCGGAGAGACCCAGTACTTC,CSAPKSGETQYF
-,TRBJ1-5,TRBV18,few,TGTGCCAGCTCACCTACGGAGGGTTATAGCAATCAGCCCCAGCATTTT,CASSPTEGYSNQPQHF
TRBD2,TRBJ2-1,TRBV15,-,TGTGCCACCAGCAGAACCCGACTAGCGGGGGTCGGCAATGAGCAGTTCTTC,CATSRTRLAGVGNEQFF
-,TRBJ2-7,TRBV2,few,TGTGCCAGTGACAGAGGAGTTTCCTACGAGCAGTACTTC,CASDRGVSYEQYF
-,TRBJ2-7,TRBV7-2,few,TGTGCCAGCAGCTTCGTGCTTGGGGTCGAGCAGTACTTC,CASSFVLGVEQYF
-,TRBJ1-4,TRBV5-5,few,TGTGCCAGCAGCCACCCAACTAATGAAAAACTGTTTTTT,CASSHPTNEKLFF
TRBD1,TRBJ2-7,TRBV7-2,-,TGTGCCAGCAGCCAAAGGGACAGAGTCCAATACGAGCAGTACTTC,CASSQRDRVQYEQYF
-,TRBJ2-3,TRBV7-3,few,TGTGCCAGCAGCTCCACTAGGGCTACTAGCACAGATACGCAGTATTTT,CASSSTRATSTDTQYF
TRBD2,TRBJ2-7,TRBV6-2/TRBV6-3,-,TGTGCCAGCAGTTACGGACTAGTAAGCTACGAGCAGTACTTC,CASSYGLVSYEQYF